This T cell receptor beta chain was captured in a study of regulatory T cells in long-lasting Graves disease. About the study: Over 5 years on antithyroid drugs plus positive TSH receptor antibodies marked Graves' disease as persistent.

TCR beta libraries were built with iRepertoire HTBI primers and Arm-PCR of CDR3 regions. TCRdb independently ran MiXCR on the multiplex PCR reads; one entry per CDR3 protein. This table holds approximately 360,000 distinct CDR3 sequences, around 23% found once. From germline, CDR1 is LNHNV and CDR2 YYDKDF (reference sequence). This CDR3 is built from 15 residues. Deletions cut 2 bases from V and 2 bases from J, with 10 bases between. Time point here: persistent/refractory GD, antithyroid drugs over 5 years with positive TRAb. PBMC-extracted RNA yielded the TCR library. This clonotype was recorded at least ten times.

This TCR was sampled from a woman aged 40-49 years with Graves disease. The chain couples TRBV15 to TRBJ1-5; D gene uncertain. The source was peripheral blood mononuclear cells (PBMCs), collected when the disease was refractory, from a patient treated with antithyroid drugs. CDR3 region: CATSRSGWGNQPQHF. In DNA, the CDR3 is TGTGCCACCAGCAGATCGGGGTGGGGCAATCAGCCCCAGCATTTT.